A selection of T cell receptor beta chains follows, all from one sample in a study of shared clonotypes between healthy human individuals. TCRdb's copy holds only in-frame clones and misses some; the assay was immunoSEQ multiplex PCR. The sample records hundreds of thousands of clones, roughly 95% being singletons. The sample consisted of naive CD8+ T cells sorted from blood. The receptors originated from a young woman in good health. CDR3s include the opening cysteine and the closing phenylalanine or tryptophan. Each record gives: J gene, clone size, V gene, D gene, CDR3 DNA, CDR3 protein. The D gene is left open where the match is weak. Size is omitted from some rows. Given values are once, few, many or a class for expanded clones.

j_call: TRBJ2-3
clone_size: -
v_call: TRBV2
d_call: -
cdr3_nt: TGTGCCAGCAGTGAAGAGGACCCACGGGGGTTGCATACGCAGTATTTT
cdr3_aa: CASSEEDPRGLHTQYF

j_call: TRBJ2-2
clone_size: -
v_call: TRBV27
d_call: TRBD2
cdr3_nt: TGTGCCACCCAATTAGCGGGAGCCGGGGAGCTGTTTTTT
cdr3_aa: CATQLAGAGELFF

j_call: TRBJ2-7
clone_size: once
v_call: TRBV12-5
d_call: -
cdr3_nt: TGTGCTAGTGGTTCCCCCGCGCGCTACGAGCAGTACTTC
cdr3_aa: CASGSPARYEQYF

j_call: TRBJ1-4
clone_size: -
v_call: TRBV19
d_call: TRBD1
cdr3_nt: TGTGCCAGTAGTATAGAACCCCGGGACAGGGAAGTTGCAACTAATGAAAAACTGTTTTTT
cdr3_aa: CASSIEPRDREVATNEKLFF

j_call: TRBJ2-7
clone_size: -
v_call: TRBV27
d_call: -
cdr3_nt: TGTGCCAGCAGTCCGGGACTCGGCTACGAGCAGTACTTC
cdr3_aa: CASSPGLGYEQYF

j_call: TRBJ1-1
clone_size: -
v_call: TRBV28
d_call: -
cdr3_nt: TGTGCCAGCAGTCCACTCCCCACCCAATGGACTGAAGCTTTCTTT
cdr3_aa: CASSPLPTQWTEAFF

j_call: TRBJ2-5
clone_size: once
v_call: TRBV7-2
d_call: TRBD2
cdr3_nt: TGTGCCAGCAGCTCGACTAGCGGGAGTGAAGAGCAGTACTTC
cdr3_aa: CASSSTSGSEEQYF

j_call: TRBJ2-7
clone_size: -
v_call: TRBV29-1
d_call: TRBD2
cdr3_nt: TGCAGCGTTGTTGTAGTAGCGGGTTGGGGAGAACTGGGGTACTTC
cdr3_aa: CSVVVVAGWGELGYF

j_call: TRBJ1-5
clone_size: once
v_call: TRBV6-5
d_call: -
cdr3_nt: TGTGCCAGCAGTCCTTCCTTTCGGAGCAATCAGCCCCAGCATTTT
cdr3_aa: CASSPSFRSNQPQHF

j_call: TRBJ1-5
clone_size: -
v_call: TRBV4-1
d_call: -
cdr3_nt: TGCGCCAGCGGCATGCGGGGGGCCCCCCGGGAGCCCCAGCATTTT
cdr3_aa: CASGMRGAPREPQHF

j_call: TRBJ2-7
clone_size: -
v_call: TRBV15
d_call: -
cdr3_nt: TGTGCCACCAGCAAAGTCGGGGAGGAATCCTACGAGCAGTACTTC
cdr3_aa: CATSKVGEESYEQYF

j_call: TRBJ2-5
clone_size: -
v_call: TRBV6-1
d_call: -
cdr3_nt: TGTGCCAGCAGCGGAAGGTACCAAGAGACCCAGTACTTC
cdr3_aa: CASSGRYQETQYF

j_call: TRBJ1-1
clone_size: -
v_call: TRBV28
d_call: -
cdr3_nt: TGTGCCAGCAGTCTTCTAAGGGGGAAGGGTGAAGCTTTCTTT
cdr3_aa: CASSLLRGKGEAFF